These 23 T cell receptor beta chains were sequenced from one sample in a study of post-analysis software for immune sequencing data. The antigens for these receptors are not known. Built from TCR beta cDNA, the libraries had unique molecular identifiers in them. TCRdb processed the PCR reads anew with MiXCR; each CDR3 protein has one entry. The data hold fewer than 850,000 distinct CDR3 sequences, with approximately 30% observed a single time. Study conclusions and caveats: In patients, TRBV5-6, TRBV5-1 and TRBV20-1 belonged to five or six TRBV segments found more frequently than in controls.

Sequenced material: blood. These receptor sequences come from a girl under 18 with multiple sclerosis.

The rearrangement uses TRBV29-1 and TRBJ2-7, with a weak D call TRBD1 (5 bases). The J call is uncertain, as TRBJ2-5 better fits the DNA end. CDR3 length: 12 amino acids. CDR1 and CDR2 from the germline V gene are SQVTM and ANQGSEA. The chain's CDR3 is CSVQGRKETQYF. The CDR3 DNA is TGCAGCGTCCAGGGCAGAAAGGAGACCCAGTACTTC.

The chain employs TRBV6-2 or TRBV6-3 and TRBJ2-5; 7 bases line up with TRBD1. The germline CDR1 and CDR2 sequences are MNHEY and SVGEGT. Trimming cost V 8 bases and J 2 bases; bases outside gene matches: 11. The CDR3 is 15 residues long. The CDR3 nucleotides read TGTGCCAGCGGTAAACGGACAGGCCTTCAAGAGACCCAGTACTTC. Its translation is CASGKRTGLQETQYF.

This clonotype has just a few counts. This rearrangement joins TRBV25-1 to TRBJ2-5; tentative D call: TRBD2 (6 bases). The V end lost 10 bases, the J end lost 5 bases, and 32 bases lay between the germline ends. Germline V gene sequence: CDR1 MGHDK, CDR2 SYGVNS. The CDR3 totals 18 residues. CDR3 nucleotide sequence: TGTGCCACCACCCAGAGGGATGTTGGACGGGAGATGAGGGAGACCCAGTACTTC. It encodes CATTQRDVGREMRETQYF.

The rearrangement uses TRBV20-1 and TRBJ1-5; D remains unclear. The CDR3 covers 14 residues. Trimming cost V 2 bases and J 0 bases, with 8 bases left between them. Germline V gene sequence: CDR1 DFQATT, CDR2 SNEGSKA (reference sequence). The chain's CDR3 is CSARLQGSNQPQHF. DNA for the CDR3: TGCAGTGCTAGACTTCAAGGTAGCAATCAGCCCCAGCATTTT.

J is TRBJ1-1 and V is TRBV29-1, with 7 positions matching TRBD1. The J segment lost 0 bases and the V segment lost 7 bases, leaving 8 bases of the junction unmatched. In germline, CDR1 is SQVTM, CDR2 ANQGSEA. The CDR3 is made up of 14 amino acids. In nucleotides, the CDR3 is TGCAGCGCAACAGGGGTGAGGTTGAACACTGAAGCTTTCTTT. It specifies CSATGVRLNTEAFF.

CDR3 DNA: TGCGCCAGCAGCCGTGTTAGGGACACTAGCACAGATACGCAGTATTTT. Its protein product is CASSRVRDTSTDTQYF. The chain uses TRBV5-1 and TRBJ2-3, with D tentatively TRBD1 (6 bases). The CDR3 has 16 residues. Trimming shortened V by 4 bases and J by 0 bases, and 15 bases separated the two germline ends. Per germline, CDR1 SGHRS and CDR2 YFSETQ.

CDR3 region: CASSSTGQIYNEQFF. DNA for the CDR3: TGTGCCAGCAGCTCTACGGGACAGATTTACAATGAGCAGTTCTTC. The chain has TRBV13 and TRBJ2-1; 7 bases fit TRBD1. With 4 bases clipped from V and 4 bases from J, the junction kept 7 bases outside the gene matches. The CDR3 length is 15 residues. Germline CDR1 and CDR2: PRHDT and FYEKMQ (reference sequence).

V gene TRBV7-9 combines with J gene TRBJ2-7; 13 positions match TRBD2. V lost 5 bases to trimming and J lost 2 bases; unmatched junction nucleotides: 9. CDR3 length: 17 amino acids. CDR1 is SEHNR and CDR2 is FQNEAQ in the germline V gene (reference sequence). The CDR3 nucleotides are TGTGCCAGCAGCGGGTTCCGAGGGACTAGCGGGACCTACGAGCAGTACTTC. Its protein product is CASSGFRGTSGTYEQYF. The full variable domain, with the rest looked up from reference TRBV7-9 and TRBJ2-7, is DTGVSQNPRHKITKRGQNVTFRCDPISEHNRLYWYRQTLGQGPEFLTYFQNEAQLEKSRLLSDRFSAERPKGSFSTLEIQRTEQGDSAMYLCASSGFRGTSGTYEQYFGPGTRLTVT.

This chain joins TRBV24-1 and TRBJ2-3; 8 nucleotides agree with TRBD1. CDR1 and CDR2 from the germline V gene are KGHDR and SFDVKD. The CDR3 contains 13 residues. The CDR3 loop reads CASGQGLMDTQYF. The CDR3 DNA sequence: TGTGCGTCTGGACAGGGACTGATGGATACGCAGTATTTT.

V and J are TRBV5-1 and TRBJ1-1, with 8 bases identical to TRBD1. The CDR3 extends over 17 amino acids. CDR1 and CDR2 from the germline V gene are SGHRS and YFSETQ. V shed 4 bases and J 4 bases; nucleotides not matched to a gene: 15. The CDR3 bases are TGCGCCAGCAGCACCGGGACAGGCCAACCTGGAAGCACTGAAGCTTTCTTT. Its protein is CASSTGTGQPGSTEAFF. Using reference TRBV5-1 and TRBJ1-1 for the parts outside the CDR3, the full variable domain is KAGVTQTPRYLIKTRGQQVTLSCSPISGHRSVSWYQQTPGQGLQFLFEYFSETQRNKGNFPGRFSGRQFSNSRSEMNVSTLELGDSALYLCASSTGTGQPGSTEAFFGQGTRLTVV.

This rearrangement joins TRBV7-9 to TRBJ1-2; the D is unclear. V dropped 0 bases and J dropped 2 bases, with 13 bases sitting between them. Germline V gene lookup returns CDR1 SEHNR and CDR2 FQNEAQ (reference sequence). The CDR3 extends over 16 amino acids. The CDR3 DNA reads TGTGCCAGCAGCTTAGCGGCCGGGCCCATAAACTATGGCTACACCTTC. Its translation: CASSLAAGPINYGYTF.

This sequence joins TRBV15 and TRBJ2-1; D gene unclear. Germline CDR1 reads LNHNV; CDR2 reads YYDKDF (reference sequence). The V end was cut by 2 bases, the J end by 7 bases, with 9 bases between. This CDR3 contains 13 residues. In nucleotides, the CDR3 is TGTGCCACCAGCAGACCCCCGGCGAATGAGCAGTTCTTC. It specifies CATSRPPANEQFF.

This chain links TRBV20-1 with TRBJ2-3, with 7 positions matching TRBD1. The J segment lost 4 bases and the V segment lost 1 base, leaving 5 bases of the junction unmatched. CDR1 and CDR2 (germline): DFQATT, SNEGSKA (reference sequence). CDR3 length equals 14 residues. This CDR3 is CSARGDRDADTQYF. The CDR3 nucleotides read TGCAGTGCTAGAGGTGACAGGGACGCAGATACGCAGTATTTT.

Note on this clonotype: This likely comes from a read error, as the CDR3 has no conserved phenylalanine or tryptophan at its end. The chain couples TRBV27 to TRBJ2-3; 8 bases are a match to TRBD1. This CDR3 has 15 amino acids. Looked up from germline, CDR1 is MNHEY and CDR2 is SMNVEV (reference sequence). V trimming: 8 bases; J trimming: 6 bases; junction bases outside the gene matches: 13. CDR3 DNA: TGTGCCAGCCCAGGGGGCCCCGGCTTCGTGGATACGCAGTATTGT. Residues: CASPGGPGFVDTQYC.

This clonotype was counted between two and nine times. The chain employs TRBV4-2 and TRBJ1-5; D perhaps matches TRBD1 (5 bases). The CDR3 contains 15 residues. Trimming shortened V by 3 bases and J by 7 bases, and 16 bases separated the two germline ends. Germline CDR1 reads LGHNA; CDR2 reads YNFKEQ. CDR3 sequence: CASSQDGRGKQPQHF. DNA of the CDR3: TGTGCCAGCAGCCAGGACGGTCGGGGGAAACAGCCCCAGCATTTT.

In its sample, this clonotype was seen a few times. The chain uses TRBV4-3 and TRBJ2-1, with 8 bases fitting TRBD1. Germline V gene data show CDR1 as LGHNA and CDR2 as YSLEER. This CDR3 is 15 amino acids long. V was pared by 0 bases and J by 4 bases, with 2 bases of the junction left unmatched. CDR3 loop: CASSQDGTGYNEQFF. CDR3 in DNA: TGCGCCAGCAGCCAAGACGGGACAGGTTACAATGAGCAGTTCTTC.

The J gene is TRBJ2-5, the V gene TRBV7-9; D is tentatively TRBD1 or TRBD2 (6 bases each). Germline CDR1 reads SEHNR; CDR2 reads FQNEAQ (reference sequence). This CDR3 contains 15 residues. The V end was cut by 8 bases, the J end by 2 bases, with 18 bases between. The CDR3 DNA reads TGTGCCAGCCGGGCGGCGGGGACACTACAAGAGACCCAGTACTTC. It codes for CASRAAGTLQETQYF.

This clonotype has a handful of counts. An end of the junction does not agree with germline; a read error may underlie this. The CDR3 loop reads CASSYLGTGNEKLFF. The CDR3 nucleotides are TGCGCCAGCAGTTACCTCGGGACGGGTAATGAAAAACTGTTTTTT. This sequence joins TRBV12-3 or TRBV12-4 and TRBJ1-4; possible D gene TRBD1, 5 bases. The CDR3 length is 15 residues.

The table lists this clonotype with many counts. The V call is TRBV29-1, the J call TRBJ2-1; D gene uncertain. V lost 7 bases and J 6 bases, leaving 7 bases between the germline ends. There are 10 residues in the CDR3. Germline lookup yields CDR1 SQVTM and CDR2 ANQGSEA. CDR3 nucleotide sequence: TGCAGCGCTACGGGCAATGAGCAGTTCTTC. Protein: CSATGNEQFF.

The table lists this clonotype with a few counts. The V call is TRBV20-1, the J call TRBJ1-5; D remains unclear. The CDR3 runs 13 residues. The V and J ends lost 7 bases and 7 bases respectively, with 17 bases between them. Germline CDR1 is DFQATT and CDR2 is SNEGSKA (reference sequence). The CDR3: CSGKASVWQPQHF. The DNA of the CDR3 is TGCAGTGGGAAGGCGTCGGTCTGGCAGCCCCAGCATTTT.

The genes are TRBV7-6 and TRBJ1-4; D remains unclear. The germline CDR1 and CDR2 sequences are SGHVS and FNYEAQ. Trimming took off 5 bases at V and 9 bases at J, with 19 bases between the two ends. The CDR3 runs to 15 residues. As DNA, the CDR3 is TGTGCCAGCAGCCCCGATGGGATCTGGGCGAAAAAACTGTTTTTT. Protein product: CASSPDGIWAKKLFF.

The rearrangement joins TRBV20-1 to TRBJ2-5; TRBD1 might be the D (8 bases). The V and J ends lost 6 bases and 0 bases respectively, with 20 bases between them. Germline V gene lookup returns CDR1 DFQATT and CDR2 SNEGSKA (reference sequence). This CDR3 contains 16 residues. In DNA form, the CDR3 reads TGCAGTGCCAGGACAGGGAGGGGCGGGTACCAAGAGACCCAGTACTTC. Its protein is CSARTGRGGYQETQYF.

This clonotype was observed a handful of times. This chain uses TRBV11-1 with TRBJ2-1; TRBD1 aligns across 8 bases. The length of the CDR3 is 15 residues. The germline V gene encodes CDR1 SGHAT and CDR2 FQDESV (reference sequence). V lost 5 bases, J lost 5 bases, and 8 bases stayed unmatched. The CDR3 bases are TGTGCCAGCAGCCCCGGACAGGGTCGGGACAATGAGCAGTTCTTC. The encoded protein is CASSPGQGRDNEQFF.